These 26 T cell receptor beta chains came from one sample sequenced in a study of T cells after yellow fever vaccination. TCRdb used MiXCR to reprocess the 5' RACE reads, holding one entry per CDR3 protein. The sample has about 330,000 distinct CDR3 sequences; 4.1% are singletons. The sample was PBMCs, taken 5 days after the yellow fever booster vaccination. The receptors derive from a man aged 18 to 35 who received the YFV17D yellow fever vaccine.

This clonotype has only a few counts. This chain connects TRBV2 to TRBJ1-2; D remains unclear. V was trimmed by 6 bases and J by 3 bases, leaving 11 bases between them. This CDR3 spans 13 amino acids. Germline CDR1 is SNHLY and CDR2 is FYNNEI. CDR3 nucleotides: TGTGCCAGCAGCCCCGGGGTTTACTATGGCTACACCTTC. This sequence encodes CASSPGVYYGYTF.

The genes are TRBV9 and TRBJ2-3; 9 nucleotides match TRBD2. Looked up from germline, CDR1 is SGDLS and CDR2 is YYNGEE. The ends lost 0 bases at V and 4 bases at J; junction bases unmatched: 3. This CDR3 comprises 15 residues. CDR3 region: CASSVASGAPDTQYF. Here the CDR3 DNA reads TGTGCCAGCAGCGTAGCTAGCGGGGCCCCAGATACGCAGTATTTT.

This clonotype occurred a few times. The chain is built from TRBV2 and TRBJ2-1; D gene unclear. The germline CDR1 and CDR2 sequences are SNHLY and FYNNEI. The CDR3 totals 12 residues. V lost 7 bases and J lost 9, with 13 bases in between. The CDR3 nucleotides are TGTGCCAGCACATCCAGTGCCGGTGAGCAGTTCTTC. Translated, it gives CASTSSAGEQFF.

This clonotype appeared a few times. This chain links TRBV29-1 with TRBJ1-1, with 7 bases lining up with TRBD1. Trimming at V came to 5 bases and at J to 0 bases, leaving 9 bases not matched to a gene. The CDR3 consists of 15 residues. Germline CDR1 SQVTM, CDR2 ANQGSEA. The CDR3 DNA follows: TGCAGCGTTAACGTACAGGGGACCGTGAACACTGAAGCTTTCTTT. This sequence encodes CSVNVQGTVNTEAFF.

This clonotype was seen only a few times. The chain combines TRBV5-1 with TRBJ2-3; a weak D match, TRBD2 (5 bases). Trimming removed 2 bases from V and 5 bases from J, with 18 bases in between. From germline, CDR1 is SGHRS and CDR2 YFSETQ. The CDR3 runs to 16 residues. The CDR3 nucleotides are TGCGCCAGCAGCTTTATTTCGGACTTTCCGGTAGATACGCAGTATTTT. This gives the protein CASSFISDFPVDTQYF.

Notes on this clonotype: This sequence may be a read error, since a much larger clone differs from it by one base. The chain employs TRBV6-5 and TRBJ2-7; 8 positions match TRBD1. Germline-derived CDR1 and CDR2 are MNHEY and SVGAGI. The CDR3 has 15 amino acids. The CDR3 coding sequence is TGTGCCAGCAGTTATGAACCCAGGGGGCCCTACGAGCAGTGCTTC. Translated: CASSYEPRGPYEQCF.

This clonotype was seen only a few times. The chain recombines TRBV12-5 with TRBJ1-1; 12 bases map to TRBD1. This CDR3 region has 17 residues. Germline CDR1 LGHNT, CDR2 FRNRAP. Unmatched junction bases numbered 9, after V lost 3 bases and J lost 4 bases. The CDR3 DNA is TGTGCTAGTGGTTTAAAGGTGGGACAGGGGGCTTTCACTGAAGCTTTCTTT. Amino acid sequence: CASGLKVGQGAFTEAFF.

This sequence joins TRBV20-1 and TRBJ1-2; unclear D gene. The V and J ends lost 1 base and 4 bases respectively, with 4 bases between them. Germline V gene data show CDR1 as DFQATT and CDR2 as SNEGSKA (reference sequence). This CDR3 spans 11 amino acids. Written as DNA, the CDR3 is TGCAGTGCTAGAGCAGGCTATGGCTACACCTTC. Translated: CSARAGYGYTF.

Only a few counts were recorded for this clonotype. DNA of the CDR3: TGCAGTGCCCATCCGGGGGGCTCTGCGGGGGCCAACGTCCTGACTTTC. Its protein is CSAHPGGSAGANVLTF. This chain connects TRBV20-1 to TRBJ2-6, with a weak D call TRBD2 (7 bases). The V gene lost 6 bases and the J gene lost 4 bases, with 19 bases spanning the gap. Germline V gene data show CDR1 as DFQATT and CDR2 as SNEGSKA (reference sequence). This CDR3 has 16 residues.

The chain links TRBV18 to TRBJ2-2, with 8 bases aligning to TRBD1. From germline, CDR1 is KGHSH and CDR2 LQKENI. V lost 3 bases and J lost 5; bases outside the gene matches: 8. This CDR3 is built from 16 residues. CDR3 coding DNA: TGTGCCAGCTCACCGCAGGGGGCAAAGATAACCGGGGAGCTGTTTTTT. Residues: CASSPQGAKITGELFF. The full variable domain, with the rest looked up from reference TRBV18 and TRBJ2-2, is NAGVMQNPRHLVRRRGQEARLRCSPMKGHSHVYWYRQLPEEGLKFMVYLQKENIIDESGMPKERFSAEFPKEGPSILRIQQVVRGDSAAYFCASSPQGAKITGELFFGEGSRLTVL.

This clonotype was seen ten or more times. The V call is TRBV20-1, the J call TRBJ2-7; 8 bases line up with TRBD2. This CDR3 region has 14 residues. Germline V gives CDR1 DFQATT, CDR2 SNEGSKA (reference sequence). The V gene end was trimmed by 6 bases and the J gene end by 3 bases; junction bases not matched to a gene: 10. CDR3 DNA sequence: TGCAGTGCACCCCGGGGGACTAGTGTCTACGAGCAGTACGTC. Protein: CSAPRGTSVYEQYV.

The chain has TRBV5-5 and TRBJ1-2; D is unclear. This CDR3 has 14 amino acids. CDR1 and CDR2 (germline): SGHKS, YYEKEE (reference sequence). V lost 4 bases and J 0 bases, leaving 10 bases between the germline ends. The CDR3, as DNA: TGTGCCAGCAGCCTTTGGATCTCTAACTATGGCTACACCTTC. Its translation is CASSLWISNYGYTF.

This clonotype was seen a handful of times. The gene calls are TRBV18 and TRBJ2-1, with 10 bases matching TRBD2. The CDR3 loop spans 16 amino acids. The germline V gene encodes CDR1 KGHSH and CDR2 LQKENI. With 0 bases clipped from V and 9 bases from J, the junction kept 8 bases outside the gene matches. This CDR3 is CASSPPSGGGIVEQFF. CDR3 coding DNA: TGTGCCAGCTCACCACCAAGCGGGGGGGGAATTGTTGAGCAGTTCTTC.

V and J are TRBV12-3 or TRBV12-4 and TRBJ2-7; the D is unclear. The CDR3 has 13 residues. The V and J ends lost 6 bases and 4 bases respectively, with 13 bases between them. The CDR3 sequence: CASSPGGVYEQYV. The CDR3 DNA sequence: TGTGCCAGCAGCCCCGGTGGGGTTTACGAGCAGTACGTC.

This clonotype was picked up a small number of times. The V gene is TRBV5-1, the J gene TRBJ1-2; 12 positions agree with TRBD1. Germline-derived CDR1 and CDR2 are SGHRS and YFSETQ. The CDR3 has 15 residues. With 4 bases clipped from V and 4 bases from J, the junction kept 5 bases outside the gene matches. The CDR3 loop is CASSLRGQGAYGYTF. The CDR3 region has the DNA TGCGCCAGCAGCCTCAGGGGACAGGGGGCCTATGGCTACACCTTC.

The rearrangement joins TRBV4-1 to TRBJ1-5, with D tentatively TRBD1 (5 bases). V was pared by 6 bases and J by 9 bases, with 15 bases between. This CDR3 has 13 residues. Per germline, CDR1 MGHRA and CDR2 YSYEKL. CDR3 nucleotide sequence: TGCGCCAGCAGTCCGGGACGTCGGGCGCCCCAGCATTTT. Amino acids: CASSPGRRAPQHF.

V gene TRBV7-9 combines with J gene TRBJ1-4; D gene unclear. Trimming stripped 5 bases from V and 6 bases from J, with 13 bases between. The CDR3 is made up of 14 amino acids. Germline V gene lookup returns CDR1 SEHNR and CDR2 FQNEAQ (reference sequence). The CDR3 sequence is CASSANERDEKLFF. The CDR3 coding sequence is TGTGCCAGCAGCGCCAACGAACGTGATGAAAAACTGTTTTTT. The full variable domain, its missing parts supplied by reference TRBV7-9 and TRBJ1-4, is DTGVSQNPRHKITKRGQNVTFRCDPISEHNRLYWYRQTLGQGPEFLTYFQNEAQLEKSRLLSDRFSAERPKGSFSTLEIQRTEQGDSAMYLCASSANERDEKLFFGSGTQLSVL.

V gene TRBV20-1 combines with J gene TRBJ1-1; 9 nucleotides agree with TRBD1. Germline CDR1 is DFQATT and CDR2 is SNEGSKA (reference sequence). With V trimmed by 6 bases and J by 7 bases, 18 bases remained unmatched. The CDR3 is 16 amino acids. The chain's CDR3 is CSAPPGDRAFKGEAFF. CDR3 in DNA: TGCAGTGCCCCTCCTGGGGACAGGGCGTTTAAGGGTGAAGCTTTCTTT.

This clonotype was counted at least ten times. The J gene is TRBJ2-1, the V gene TRBV29-1; TRBD2 matches 9 bases. Trimming removed 5 bases from V and 8 bases from J; junction bases left unmatched: 10. The length of the CDR3 is 14 residues. Germline CDR1 and CDR2: SQVTM and ANQGSEA. The CDR3, as DNA: TGCAGCGTTCTACCGGGACTAGCAGGCCATGAGCAGTTCTTC. Protein: CSVLPGLAGHEQFF.

In this sample, this clonotype turned up a few times. The CDR3 sequence is CASSFRQGDIQYF. The CDR3 region has the DNA TGTGCCAGCAGTTTTAGACAGGGGGATATTCAGTACTTC. The genes are TRBV6-6 and TRBJ2-4; 9 nucleotides match TRBD1. The ends lost 4 bases at V and 10 bases at J; junction bases unmatched: 5. Germline CDR1 MNHNY, CDR2 SVGAGI (reference sequence). This CDR3 comprises 13 residues.

This chain links TRBV7-9 with TRBJ2-5; 11 bases are shared with TRBD2. There are 17 residues in the CDR3. The V gene end was trimmed by 4 bases and the J gene end by 4 bases; junction bases not matched to a gene: 11. Germline CDR1 reads SEHNR; CDR2 reads FQNEAQ (reference sequence). The CDR3 spells CASSSGGLAVSGETQYF. The CDR3 DNA is TGTGCCAGCAGCTCCGGGGGACTAGCGGTTAGTGGAGAGACCCAGTACTTC.

V is TRBV20-1 and J is TRBJ2-7, with D perhaps given as TRBD1 or TRBD2 (5 bases each). The V end lost 3 bases, the J end lost 8 bases, and 20 bases lay between the germline ends. This CDR3 is built from 14 residues. Germline CDR1 reads DFQATT; CDR2 reads SNEGSKA (reference sequence). The CDR3: CSASRSEGPGQQYF. The CDR3 coding sequence is TGCAGTGCTAGTCGGTCTGAGGGACCGGGGCAGCAGTACTTC.

This clonotype was counted at least ten times. This chain joins TRBV10-3 and TRBJ1-1; D perhaps matches TRBD1 (6 bases). The germline V and J ends were trimmed by 6 bases and 2 bases, with 13 bases remaining between them. In germline, CDR1 is ENHRY, CDR2 SYGVKD. The CDR3 is 14 amino acids. CDR3 sequence (DNA): TGTGCCATCAGGATACAGGGCGTAAACACTGAAGCTTTCTTT. Translation: CAIRIQGVNTEAFF.

In its sample, this clonotype was seen many times. This chain connects TRBV14 to TRBJ1-1; no firm D call. The CDR3 runs to 15 residues. Trimming shortened V by 1 base and J by 0 bases, and 9 bases separated the two germline ends. Per germline, CDR1 SGHDN and CDR2 FVKESK. The CDR3 spells CASSQVVSLNTEAFF. For the CDR3, the DNA is TGTGCCAGCAGCCAAGTAGTCAGTTTGAACACTGAAGCTTTCTTT. The complete variable domain, with remaining parts taken from reference TRBV14 and TRBJ1-1, reads EAGVTQFPSHSVIEKGQTVTLRCDPISGHDNLYWYRRVMGKEIKFLLHFVKESKQDESGMPNNRFLAERTGGTYSTLKVQPAELEDSGVYFCASSQVVSLNTEAFFGQGTRLTVV.

This clonotype was counted a few times. The chain couples TRBV20-1 to TRBJ2-7, with D perhaps given as TRBD1 or TRBD2 (5 bases each). Germline V gene sequence: CDR1 DFQATT, CDR2 SNEGSKA (reference sequence). Trimming stripped 3 bases from V and 0 bases from J, with 21 bases between. CDR3 length: 17 amino acids. This CDR3 reads CSASYVGGGGLSYEQYV. CDR3 DNA sequence: TGCAGTGCTAGCTATGTTGGTGGGGGTGGACTCTCCTACGAGCAGTACGTC.

This clonotype was picked up many times. The chain recombines TRBV12-3 or TRBV12-4 with TRBJ1-2, with unresolved D. The CDR3 is made up of 13 amino acids. V was cut by 2 bases and J by 4 bases, with 8 bases left in between. This chain's CDR3 is CASSLRAGYGYTF. For the CDR3, the DNA is TGTGCCAGCAGTTTAAGGGCTGGCTATGGCTACACCTTC.